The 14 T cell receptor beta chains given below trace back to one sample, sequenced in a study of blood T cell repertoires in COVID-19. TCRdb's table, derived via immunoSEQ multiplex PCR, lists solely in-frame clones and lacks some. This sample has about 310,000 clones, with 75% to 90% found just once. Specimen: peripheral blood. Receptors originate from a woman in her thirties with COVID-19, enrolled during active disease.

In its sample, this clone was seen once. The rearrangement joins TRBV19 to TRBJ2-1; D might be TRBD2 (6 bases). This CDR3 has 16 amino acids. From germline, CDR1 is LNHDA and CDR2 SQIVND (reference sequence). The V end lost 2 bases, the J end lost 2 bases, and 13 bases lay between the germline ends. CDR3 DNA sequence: TGTGCCAGTAGTATATCGGCCTCTAGCGCCTACAATGAGCAGTTCTTC. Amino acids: CASSISASSAYNEQFF.

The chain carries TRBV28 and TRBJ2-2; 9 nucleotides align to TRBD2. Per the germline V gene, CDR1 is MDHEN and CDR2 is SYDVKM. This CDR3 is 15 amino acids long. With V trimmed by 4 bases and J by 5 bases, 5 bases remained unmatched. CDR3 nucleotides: TGTGCCAGCAGTTGGGACGGACTAGCGACCGGGGAGCTGTTTTTT. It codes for CASSWDGLATGELFF.

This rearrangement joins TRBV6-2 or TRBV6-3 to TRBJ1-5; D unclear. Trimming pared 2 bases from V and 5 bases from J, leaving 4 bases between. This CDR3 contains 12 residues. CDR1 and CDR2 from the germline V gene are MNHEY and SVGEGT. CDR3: CASSYPDQPQHF. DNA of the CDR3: TGTGCCAGCAGTTACCCTGATCAGCCCCAGCATTTT.

Written as DNA, the CDR3 is TGCGCCAGCAGCGACGGGACAGGCTCCTACAATGAGCAGTTCTTC. It specifies CASSDGTGSYNEQFF. V is TRBV5-1 and J is TRBJ2-1, with 8 bases lining up with TRBD1. CDR3 length: 15 amino acids. V shed 4 bases, J shed 0 bases, and the junction held 3 bases outside the gene matches. Germline CDR1 SGHRS, CDR2 YFSETQ.

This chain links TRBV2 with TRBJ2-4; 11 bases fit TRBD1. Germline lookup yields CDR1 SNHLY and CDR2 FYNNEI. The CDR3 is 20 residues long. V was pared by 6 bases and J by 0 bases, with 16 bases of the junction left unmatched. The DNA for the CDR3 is TGTGCCAGCAGCGAAATGTTCGGGACAGGGGGTGCTATAGCCAAAAACATTCAGTACTTC. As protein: CASSEMFGTGGAIAKNIQYF.

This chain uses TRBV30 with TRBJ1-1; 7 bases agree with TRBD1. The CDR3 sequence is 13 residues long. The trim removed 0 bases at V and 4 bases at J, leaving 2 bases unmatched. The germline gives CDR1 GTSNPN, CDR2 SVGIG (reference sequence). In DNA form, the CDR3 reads TGTGCCTGGAGTGTGACAGGGTTCACTGAAGCTTTCTTT. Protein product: CAWSVTGFTEAFF.

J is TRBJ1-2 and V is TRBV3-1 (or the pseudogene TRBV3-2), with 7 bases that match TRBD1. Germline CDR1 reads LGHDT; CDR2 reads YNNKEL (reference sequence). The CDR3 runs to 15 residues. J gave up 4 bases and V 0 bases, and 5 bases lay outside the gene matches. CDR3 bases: TGTGCCAGCAGCCAAGAACTCCAGGGGGGCTATGGCTACACCTTC. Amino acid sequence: CASSQELQGGYGYTF.

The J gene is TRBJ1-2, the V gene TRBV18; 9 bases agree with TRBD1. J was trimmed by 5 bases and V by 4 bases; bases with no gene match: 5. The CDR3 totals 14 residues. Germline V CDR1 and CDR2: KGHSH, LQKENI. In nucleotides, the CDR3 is TGTGCCAGCTCACAGCCGGGACAGGGTTATGGCTACACCTTC. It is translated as CASSQPGQGYGYTF. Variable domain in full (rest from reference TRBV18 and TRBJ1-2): NAGVMQNPRHLVRRRGQEARLRCSPMKGHSHVYWYRQLPEEGLKFMVYLQKENIIDESGMPKERFSAEFPKEGPSILRIQQVVRGDSAAYFCASSQPGQGYGYTFGSGTRLTVV.

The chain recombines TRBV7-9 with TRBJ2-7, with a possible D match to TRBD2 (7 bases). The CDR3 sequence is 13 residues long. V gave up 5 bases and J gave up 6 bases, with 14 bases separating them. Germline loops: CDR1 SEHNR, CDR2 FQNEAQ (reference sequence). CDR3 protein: CASSRGASREQYF. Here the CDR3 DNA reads TGTGCCAGCAGCCGGGGGGCTAGCCGCGAGCAGTACTTC.

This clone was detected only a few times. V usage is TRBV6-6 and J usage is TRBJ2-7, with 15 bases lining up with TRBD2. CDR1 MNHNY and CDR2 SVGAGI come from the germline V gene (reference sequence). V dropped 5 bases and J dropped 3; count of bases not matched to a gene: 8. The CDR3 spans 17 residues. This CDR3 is CASSPGLAGGRGYEQYF. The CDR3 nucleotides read TGTGCCAGCAGTCCGGGACTAGCGGGAGGCCGCGGCTACGAGCAGTACTTC.

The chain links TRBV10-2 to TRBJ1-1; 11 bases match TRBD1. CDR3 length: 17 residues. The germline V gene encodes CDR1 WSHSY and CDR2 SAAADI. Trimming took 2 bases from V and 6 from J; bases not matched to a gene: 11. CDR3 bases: TGCGCCAGCAGTGAGCCCCGGGACAGGGGGTCGGGGGCTGAAGCTTTCTTT. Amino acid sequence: CASSEPRDRGSGAEAFF.

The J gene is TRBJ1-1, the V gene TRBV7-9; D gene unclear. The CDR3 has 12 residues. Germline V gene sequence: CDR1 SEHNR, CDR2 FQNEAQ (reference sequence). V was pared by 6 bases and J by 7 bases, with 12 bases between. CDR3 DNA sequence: TGTGCCAGCAGGTCCGCGGGCGGTGAAGCTTTCTTT. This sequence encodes CASRSAGGEAFF.

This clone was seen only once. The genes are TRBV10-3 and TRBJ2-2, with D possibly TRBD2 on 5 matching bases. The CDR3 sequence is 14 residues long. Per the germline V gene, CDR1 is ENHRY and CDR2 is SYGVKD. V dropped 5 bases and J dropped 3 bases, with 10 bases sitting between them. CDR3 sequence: CAISPGIYTGELFF. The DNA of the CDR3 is TGTGCCATCAGTCCCGGGATTTACACCGGGGAGCTGTTTTTT.

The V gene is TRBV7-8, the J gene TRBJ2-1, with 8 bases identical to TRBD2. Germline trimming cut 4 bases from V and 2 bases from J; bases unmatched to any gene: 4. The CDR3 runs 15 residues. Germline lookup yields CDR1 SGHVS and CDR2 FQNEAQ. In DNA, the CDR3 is TGTGCCAGCAGCTCGGGCGGGAGGACCTACAATGAGCAGTTCTTC. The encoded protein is CASSSGGRTYNEQFF. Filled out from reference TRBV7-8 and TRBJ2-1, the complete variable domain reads GAGVSQSPRYKVAKRGQDVALRCDPISGHVSLFWYQQALGQGPEFLTYFQNEAQLDKSGLPSDRFFAERPEGSVSTLKIQRTQQEDSAVYLCASSSGGRTYNEQFFGPGTRLTVL.